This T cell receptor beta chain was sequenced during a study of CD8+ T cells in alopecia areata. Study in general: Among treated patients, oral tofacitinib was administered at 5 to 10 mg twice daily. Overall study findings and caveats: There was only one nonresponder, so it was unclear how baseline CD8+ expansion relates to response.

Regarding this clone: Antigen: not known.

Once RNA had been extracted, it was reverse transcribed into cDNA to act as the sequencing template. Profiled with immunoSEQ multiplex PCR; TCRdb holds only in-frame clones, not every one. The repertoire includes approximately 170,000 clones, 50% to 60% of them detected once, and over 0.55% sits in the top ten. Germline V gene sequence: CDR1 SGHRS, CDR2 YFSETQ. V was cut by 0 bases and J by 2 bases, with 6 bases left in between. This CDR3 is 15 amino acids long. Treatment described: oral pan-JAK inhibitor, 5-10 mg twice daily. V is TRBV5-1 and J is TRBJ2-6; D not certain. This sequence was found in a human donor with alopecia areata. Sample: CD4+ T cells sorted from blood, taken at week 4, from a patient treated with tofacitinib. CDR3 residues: CASSLDSTGANVLTF. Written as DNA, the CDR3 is TGCGCCAGCAGCTTGGATAGCACTGGGGCCAACGTCCTGACTTTC.